The clone carrying this T cell receptor beta chain was found once. The table came from immunoSEQ multiplex PCR; TCRdb's copy has only in-frame clones and leaves some out. The data show roughly 150,000 clones, with around 90% seen just once and just under 3% held by the top ten. This specimen belongs to a study of cytomegalovirus exposure and HLA in healthy donors. Germline CDR1 is SGDLS and CDR2 is YYNGEE. The CDR3 totals 21 residues. J was trimmed by 5 bases and V by 2 bases; bases with no gene match: 20. The sequencing sample was made of PBMCs. The genes are TRBV9 and TRBJ1-5, with 12 nucleotides matching TRBD1. This clonotype originated in a man aged 18-30 years in good health and CMV-seronegative. The chain's CDR3 is CASSVRKSPGQGAGYDQPQHF. CDR3 DNA sequence: TGTGCCAGCAGCGTCCGAAAATCTCCGGGACAGGGGGCGGGTTACGATCAGCCCCAGCATTTT.